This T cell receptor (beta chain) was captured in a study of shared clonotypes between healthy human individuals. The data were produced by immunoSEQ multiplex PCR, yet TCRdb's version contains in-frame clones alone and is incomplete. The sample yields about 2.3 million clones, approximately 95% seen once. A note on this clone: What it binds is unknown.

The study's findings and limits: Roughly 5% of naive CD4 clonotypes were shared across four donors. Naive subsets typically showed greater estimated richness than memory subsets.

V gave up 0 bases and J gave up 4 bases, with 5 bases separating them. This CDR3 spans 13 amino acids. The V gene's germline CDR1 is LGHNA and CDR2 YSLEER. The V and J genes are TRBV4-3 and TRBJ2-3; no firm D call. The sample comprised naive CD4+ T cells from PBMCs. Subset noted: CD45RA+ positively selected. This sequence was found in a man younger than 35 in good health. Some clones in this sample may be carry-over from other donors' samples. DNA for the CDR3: TGCGCCAGCAGCCAAGATAGTGCAGATACGCAGTATTTT. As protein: CASSQDSADTQYF.